The entry below gives a single T cell receptor beta chain sequence along with its context. Its antigen is unknown. The CDR3 extends over 13 amino acids. Germline CDR1 and CDR2: SQVTM and ANQGSEA. Trimming took 5 bases from V and 7 from J, leaving 17 bases between them. This sample is part of a study of response to subunit inactivated influenza vaccine. The study, taken as a whole, reports: Researchers suggested that each seasonal influenza vaccination recruits few new T cells.

MiXCR was run by TCRdb on the RT-PCR reads, yielding one entry per CDR3 protein. Of hundreds of thousands of distinct CDR3 sequences listed, around 11% are singletons. The chain couples TRBV29-1 to TRBJ1-2, with D hard to call. The receptor was derived from a man aged 50 to 59 who received an inactivated influenza vaccine. The source was PBMCs from blood, collected on the day of vaccination. CDR3 sequence (DNA): TGCAGCGTTTCATATCGGCTGAGAAGTGGCTACACCTTC. It codes for CSVSYRLRSGYTF.